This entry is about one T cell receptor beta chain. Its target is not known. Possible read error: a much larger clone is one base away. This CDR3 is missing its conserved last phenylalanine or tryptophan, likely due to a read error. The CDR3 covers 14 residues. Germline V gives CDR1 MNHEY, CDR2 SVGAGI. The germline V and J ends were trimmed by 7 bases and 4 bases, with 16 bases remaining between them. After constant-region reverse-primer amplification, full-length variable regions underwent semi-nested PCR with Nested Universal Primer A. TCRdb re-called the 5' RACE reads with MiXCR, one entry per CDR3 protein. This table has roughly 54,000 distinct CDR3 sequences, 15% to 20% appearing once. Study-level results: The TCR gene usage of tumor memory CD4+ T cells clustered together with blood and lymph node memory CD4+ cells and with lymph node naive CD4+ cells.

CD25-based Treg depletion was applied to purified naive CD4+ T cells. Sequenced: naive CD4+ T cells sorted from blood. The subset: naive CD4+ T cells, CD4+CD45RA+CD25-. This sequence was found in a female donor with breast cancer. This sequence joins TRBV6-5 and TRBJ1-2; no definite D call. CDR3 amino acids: CASTRVPSTYGYTL. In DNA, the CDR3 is TGTGCCAGCACTCGGGTCCCCAGTACCTATGGCTACACCCTC.